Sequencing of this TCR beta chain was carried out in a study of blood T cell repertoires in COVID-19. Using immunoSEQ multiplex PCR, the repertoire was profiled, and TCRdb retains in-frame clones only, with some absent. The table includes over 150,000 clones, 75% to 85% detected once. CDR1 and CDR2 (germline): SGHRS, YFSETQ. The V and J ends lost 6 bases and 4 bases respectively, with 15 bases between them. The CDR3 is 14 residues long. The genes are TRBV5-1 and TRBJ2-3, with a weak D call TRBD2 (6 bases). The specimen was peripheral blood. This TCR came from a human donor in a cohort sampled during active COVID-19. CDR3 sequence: CASNPVGGADTQYF. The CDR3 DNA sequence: TGCGCCAGCAACCCGGTGGGGGGTGCAGATACGCAGTATTTT.